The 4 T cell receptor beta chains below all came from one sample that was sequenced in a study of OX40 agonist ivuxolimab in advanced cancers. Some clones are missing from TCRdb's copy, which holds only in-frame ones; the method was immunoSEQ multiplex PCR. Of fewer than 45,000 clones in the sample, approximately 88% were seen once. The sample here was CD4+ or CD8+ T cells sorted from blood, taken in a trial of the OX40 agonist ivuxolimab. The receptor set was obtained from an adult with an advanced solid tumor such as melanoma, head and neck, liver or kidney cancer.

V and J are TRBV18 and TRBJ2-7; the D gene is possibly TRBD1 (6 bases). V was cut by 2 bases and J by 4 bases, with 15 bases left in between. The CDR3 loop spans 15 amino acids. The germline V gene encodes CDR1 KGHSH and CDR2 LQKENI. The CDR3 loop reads CASSPSGGLVYEQYF. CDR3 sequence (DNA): TGTGCCAGCTCACCAAGTGGGGGCTTGGTATACGAGCAGTACTTC.

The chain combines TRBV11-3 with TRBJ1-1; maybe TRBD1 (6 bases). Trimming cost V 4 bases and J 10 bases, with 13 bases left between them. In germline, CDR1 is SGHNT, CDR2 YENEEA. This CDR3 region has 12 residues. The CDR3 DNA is TGTGCCAGCAGCTCGCCAAACAGGGTAGCTTTCTTT. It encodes CASSSPNRVAFF.

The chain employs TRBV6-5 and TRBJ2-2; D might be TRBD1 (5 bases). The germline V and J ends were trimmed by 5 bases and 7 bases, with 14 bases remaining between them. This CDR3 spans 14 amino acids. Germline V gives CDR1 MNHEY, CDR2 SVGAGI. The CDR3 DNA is TGTGCCAGCAGTACCTCCGACAGAGGCGGGGAGCTGTTTTTT. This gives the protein CASSTSDRGGELFF.

CDR3 DNA sequence: TGCGCCAGCAGCCCACCACCCGGACGGGACAGGGCTGAAGAGACCCAGTACTTC. Translation gives CASSPPPGRDRAEETQYF. This sequence joins TRBV5-1 and TRBJ2-5, with 9 bases that match TRBD1. This CDR3 is built from 18 residues. Germline V CDR1 and CDR2: SGHRS, YFSETQ. With V trimmed by 4 bases and J by 3 bases, 16 bases remained unmatched.